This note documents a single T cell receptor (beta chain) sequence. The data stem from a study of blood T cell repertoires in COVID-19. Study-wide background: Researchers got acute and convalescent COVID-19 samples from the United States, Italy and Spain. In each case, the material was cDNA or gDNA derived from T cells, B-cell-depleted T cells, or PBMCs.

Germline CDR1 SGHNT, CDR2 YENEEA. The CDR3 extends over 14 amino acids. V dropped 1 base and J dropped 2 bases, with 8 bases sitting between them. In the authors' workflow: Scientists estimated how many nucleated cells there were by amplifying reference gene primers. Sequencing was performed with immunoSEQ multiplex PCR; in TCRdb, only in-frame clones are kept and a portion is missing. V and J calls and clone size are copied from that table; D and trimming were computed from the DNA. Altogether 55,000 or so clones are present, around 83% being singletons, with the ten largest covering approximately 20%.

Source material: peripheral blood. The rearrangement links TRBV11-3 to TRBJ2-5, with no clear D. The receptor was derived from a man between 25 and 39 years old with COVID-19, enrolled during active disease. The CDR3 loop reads CASSLAQLQETQYF. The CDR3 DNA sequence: TGTGCCAGCAGCTTAGCGCAGTTACAAGAGACCCAGTACTTC. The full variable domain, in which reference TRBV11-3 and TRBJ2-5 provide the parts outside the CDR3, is EAGVVQSPRYKIIEKKQPVAFWCNPISGHNTLYWYLQNLGQGPELLIRYENEEAVDDSQLPKDRFSAERLKGVDSTLKIQPAELGDSAVYLCASSLAQLQETQYFGPGTRLLVL.